The subject of this entry is one T cell receptor beta chain. Using immunoSEQ multiplex PCR, the repertoire was profiled, and TCRdb retains in-frame clones only, with some absent. The table shows approximately 35,000 clones, with approximately 86% occurring only once. The germline V and J ends were trimmed by 2 bases and 9 bases, with 16 bases remaining between them. Per the germline V gene, CDR1 is ENHRY and CDR2 is SYGVKD. The CDR3 spans 14 residues. This entry is derived from a study of blood T cell repertoires in COVID-19. Whole-study context: Nucleic acid was either cDNA or gDNA, and it came from T cells, B-cell-depleted T cells, or PBMCs.

The source material was peripheral blood. The sequence derives from a woman in her seventies with active COVID-19. This chain links TRBV10-3 with TRBJ1-1, with D possibly TRBD1 on 5 matching bases. CDR3 DNA: TGTGCCATCAGTGAGATGTCGGCCGGGGGGAAAGCTTTCTTT. It translates to CAISEMSAGGKAFF.